The TCR beta chain under discussion was sequenced for a study of cytomegalovirus exposure and HLA in healthy donors. Across the whole study: In terms of ancestry, the Caucasian-associated cluster contained about 81% of the roughly 400 genotyped donors.

This clone came up once. What it binds is not known. With 60 Vbeta and 13 Jbeta primers, the PCR was carried out. Libraries were prepared by immunoSEQ multiplex PCR; TCRdb keeps only in-frame clonotypes and omits some of them. The sample holds some 130,000 clones; roughly 85% are singletons and the top ten take over 1%. The study's findings and limits: For cytomegalovirus status, the classifier reportedly gave diagnoses with high specificity and sensitivity. Certain sequence variants were highly shared and formed a cluster, and this cluster was likely a sequencing artifact.

V was clipped by 3 bases and J by 0 bases, with 12 bases between them. From germline, CDR1 is PRHDT and CDR2 FYEKMQ (reference sequence). There are 15 residues in the CDR3. The specimen sequenced was PBMCs. The TCR comes from a boy between 5 and 17 years old in good health and CMV-seronegative. The chain has TRBV13 and TRBJ2-7, with D possibly matching TRBD2 (5 bases). The CDR3 DNA follows: TGTGCCAGCAGCTTGCTTGGACTGAACTCCTACGAGCAGTACTTC. It codes for CASSLLGLNSYEQYF.